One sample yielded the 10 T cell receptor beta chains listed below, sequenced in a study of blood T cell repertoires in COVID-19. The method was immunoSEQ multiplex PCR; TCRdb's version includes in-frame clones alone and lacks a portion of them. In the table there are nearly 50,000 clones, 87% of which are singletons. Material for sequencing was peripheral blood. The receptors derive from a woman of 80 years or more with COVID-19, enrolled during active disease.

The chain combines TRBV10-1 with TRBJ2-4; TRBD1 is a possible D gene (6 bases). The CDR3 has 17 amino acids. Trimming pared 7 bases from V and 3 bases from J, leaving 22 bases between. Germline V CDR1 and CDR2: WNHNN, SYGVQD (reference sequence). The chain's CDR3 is CASTEPPSGTRKNIQYF. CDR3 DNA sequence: TGCGCCAGCACCGAACCCCCTTCCGGGACACGCAAAAACATTCAGTACTTC.

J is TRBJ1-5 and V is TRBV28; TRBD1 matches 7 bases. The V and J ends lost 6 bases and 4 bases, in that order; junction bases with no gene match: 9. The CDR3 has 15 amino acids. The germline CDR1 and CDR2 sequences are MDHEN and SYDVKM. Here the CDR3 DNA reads TGTGCCAGCAGCGAAAACAGGGGACGGAATCAGCCCCAGCATTTT. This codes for CASSENRGRNQPQHF.

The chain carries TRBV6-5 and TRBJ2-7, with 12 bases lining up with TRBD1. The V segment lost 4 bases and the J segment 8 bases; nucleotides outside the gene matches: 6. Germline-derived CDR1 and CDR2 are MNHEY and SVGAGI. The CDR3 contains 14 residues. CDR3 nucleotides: TGTGCCAGCAGTTCCGGGACAGGGGGCTTAAAGCAGTACTTC. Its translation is CASSSGTGGLKQYF.

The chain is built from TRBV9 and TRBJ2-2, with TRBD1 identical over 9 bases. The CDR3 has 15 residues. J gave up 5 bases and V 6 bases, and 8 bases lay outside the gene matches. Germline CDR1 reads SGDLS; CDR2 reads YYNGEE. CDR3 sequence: CASNRGQGLTGELFF. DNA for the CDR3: TGTGCCAGCAACCGGGGACAGGGCCTGACCGGGGAGCTGTTTTTT.

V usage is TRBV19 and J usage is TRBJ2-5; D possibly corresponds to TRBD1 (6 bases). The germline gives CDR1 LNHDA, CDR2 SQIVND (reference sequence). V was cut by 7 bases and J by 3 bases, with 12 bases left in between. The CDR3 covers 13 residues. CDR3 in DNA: TGTGCCAGTAAGAGGACAGACAAAGAGACCCAGTACTTC. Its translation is CASKRTDKETQYF.

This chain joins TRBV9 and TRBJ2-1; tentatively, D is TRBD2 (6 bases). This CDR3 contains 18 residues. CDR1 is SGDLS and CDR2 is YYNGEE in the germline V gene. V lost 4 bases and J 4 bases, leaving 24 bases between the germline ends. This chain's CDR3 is CASSPRVGGNTLYNEQFF. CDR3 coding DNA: TGTGCCAGCAGCCCCCGTGTCGGCGGGAACACCCTGTACAATGAGCAGTTCTTC. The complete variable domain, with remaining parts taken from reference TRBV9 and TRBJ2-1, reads DSGVTQTPKHLITATGQRVTLRCSPRSGDLSVYWYQQSLDQGLQFLIQYYNGEERAKGNILERFSAQQFPDLHSELNLSSLELGDSALYFCASSPRVGGNTLYNEQFFGPGTRLTVL.

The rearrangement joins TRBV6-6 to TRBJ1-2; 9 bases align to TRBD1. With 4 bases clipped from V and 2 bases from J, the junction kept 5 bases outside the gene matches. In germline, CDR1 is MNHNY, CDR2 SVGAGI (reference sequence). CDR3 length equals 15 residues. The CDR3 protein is CASSSTGGENYGYTF. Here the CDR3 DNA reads TGTGCCAGCAGTTCCACAGGGGGCGAGAACTATGGCTACACCTTC.

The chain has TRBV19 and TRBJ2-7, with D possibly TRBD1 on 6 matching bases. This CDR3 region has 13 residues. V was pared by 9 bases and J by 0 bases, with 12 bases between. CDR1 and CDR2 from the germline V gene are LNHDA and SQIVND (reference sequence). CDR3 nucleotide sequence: TGTGCCAGCCGACAGGCTGCCTCCTACGAGCAGTACTTC. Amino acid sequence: CASRQAASYEQYF. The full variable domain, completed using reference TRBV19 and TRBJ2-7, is DGGITQSPKYLFRKEGQNVTLSCEQNLNHDAMYWYRQDPGQGLRLIYYSQIVNDFQKGDIAEGYSVSREKKESFPLTVTSAQKNPTAFYLCASRQAASYEQYFGPGTRLTVT.

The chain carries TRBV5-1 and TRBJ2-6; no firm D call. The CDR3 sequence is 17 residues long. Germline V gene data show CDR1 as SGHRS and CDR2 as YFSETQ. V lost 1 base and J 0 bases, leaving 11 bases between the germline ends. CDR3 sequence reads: CASSLHPGRSGANVLTF. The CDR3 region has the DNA TGCGCCAGCAGCTTGCACCCAGGCCGCTCTGGGGCCAACGTCCTGACTTTC.

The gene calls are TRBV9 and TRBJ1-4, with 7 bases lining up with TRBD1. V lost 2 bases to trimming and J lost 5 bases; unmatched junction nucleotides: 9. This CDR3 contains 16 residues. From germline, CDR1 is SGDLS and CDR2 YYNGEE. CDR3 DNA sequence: TGTGCCAGCAGCGTGCGACAGGGTGGGGAAAATGAAAAACTGTTTTTT. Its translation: CASSVRQGGENEKLFF. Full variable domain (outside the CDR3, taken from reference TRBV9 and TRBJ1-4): DSGVTQTPKHLITATGQRVTLRCSPRSGDLSVYWYQQSLDQGLQFLIQYYNGEERAKGNILERFSAQQFPDLHSELNLSSLELGDSALYFCASSVRQGGENEKLFFGSGTQLSVL.